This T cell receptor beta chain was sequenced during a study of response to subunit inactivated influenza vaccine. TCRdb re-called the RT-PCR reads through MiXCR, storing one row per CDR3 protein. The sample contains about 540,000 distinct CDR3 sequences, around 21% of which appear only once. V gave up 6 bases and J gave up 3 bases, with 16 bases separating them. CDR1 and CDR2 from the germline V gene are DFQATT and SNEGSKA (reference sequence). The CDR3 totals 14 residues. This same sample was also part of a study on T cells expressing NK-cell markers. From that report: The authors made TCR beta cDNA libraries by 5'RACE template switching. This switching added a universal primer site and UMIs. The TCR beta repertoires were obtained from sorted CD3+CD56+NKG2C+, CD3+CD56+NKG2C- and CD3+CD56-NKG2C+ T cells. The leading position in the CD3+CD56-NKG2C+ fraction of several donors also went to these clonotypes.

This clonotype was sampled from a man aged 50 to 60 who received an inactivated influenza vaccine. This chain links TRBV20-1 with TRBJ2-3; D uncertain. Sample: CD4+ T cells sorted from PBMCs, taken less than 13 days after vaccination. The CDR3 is CSAKDPGGTDTQYF. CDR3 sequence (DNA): TGCAGTGCCAAAGACCCAGGTGGGACAGATACGCAGTATTTT.